This T cell receptor beta chain is from a study of blood T cells in healthy people across ages. The wider study: With template switching, about one barcoded beta molecule was captured per two T cells.

A second roughly 6 to 12 cycle PCR used barcoded and J-beta primers. In TCRdb, the 5' RACE reads were re-called with MiXCR into one record per CDR3 protein. Of about 680,000 distinct CDR3 sequences detected, approximately 50% appear once; the ten largest clones hold 30% to 40%. The CDR3 spans 15 residues. Trimming removed 7 bases from V and 2 bases from J; junction bases left unmatched: 10. Looked up from germline, CDR1 is SQVTM and CDR2 is ANQGSEA. A few counts support this clonotype. The receptor was derived from a woman aged 60-75 years in good health. The chain joins TRBV29-1 to TRBJ2-3; 9 bases are a match to TRBD2. The specimen was blood. The CDR3 DNA is TGCAGCGCCCAAGGTACTAGCGGGCCCACAGATACGCAGTATTTT. Encoded protein: CSAQGTSGPTDTQYF.